What follows are 5 T cell receptor beta chains derived from one specimen sequenced in a study of blood T cell repertoires in COVID-19. The assay was immunoSEQ multiplex PCR, and TCRdb's table has in-frame clones only and misses some. The sample holds approximately 210,000 clones; under 90% are singletons and the top ten take about 3.9%. The specimen was peripheral blood. These receptors were collected from a woman of 80 years or more with acute or convalescent COVID-19.

This clone occurred a few times. V and J are TRBV13 and TRBJ2-7, with D hard to call. The germline CDR1 and CDR2 sequences are PRHDT and FYEKMQ (reference sequence). Trimming left V 3 bases short and J 3 bases short, with 3 bases between. The CDR3 consists of 11 residues. CDR3 residues: CASSFGYEQYF. Here the CDR3 DNA reads TGTGCCAGCAGCTTCGGCTACGAGCAGTACTTC.

The chain couples TRBV29-1 to TRBJ1-3; 7 nucleotides agree with TRBD1. Germline loops: CDR1 SQVTM, CDR2 ANQGSEA. Trimming at V came to 4 bases and at J to 0 bases, leaving 6 bases not matched to a gene. CDR3 length equals 15 residues. CDR3 protein: CSVGEQGNSGNTIYF. In DNA, the CDR3 is TGCAGCGTTGGTGAACAGGGGAACTCTGGAAACACCATATATTTT.

Worth noting for this clone: Other DNA sequences from this sample encode an identical CDR3 as well. The chain uses TRBV9 and TRBJ1-5, with 8 bases aligning to TRBD1. The ends lost 2 bases at V and 3 bases at J; junction bases unmatched: 4. The CDR3 spans 15 residues. CDR1 and CDR2 (germline): SGDLS, YYNGEE. CDR3 sequence (DNA): TGTGCCAGCAGCGTTGGGACAGGACCCAATCAGCCCCAGCATTTT. Amino acids: CASSVGTGPNQPQHF. Combining the CDR3 with reference TRBV9 and TRBJ1-5 gives the whole variable domain DSGVTQTPKHLITATGQRVTLRCSPRSGDLSVYWYQQSLDQGLQFLIQYYNGEERAKGNILERFSAQQFPDLHSELNLSSLELGDSALYFCASSVGTGPNQPQHFGDGTRLSIL.

The chain couples TRBV5-1 to TRBJ1-1, with 7 bases fitting TRBD1. Germline CDR1 is SGHRS and CDR2 is YFSETQ. This CDR3 comprises 16 residues. V gave up 3 bases and J gave up 0 bases; unmatched junction bases: 8. The DNA for the CDR3 is TGCGCCAGCAGCTCCCGGACAGGCTTAATGAACACTGAAGCTTTCTTT. This codes for CASSSRTGLMNTEAFF.

The CDR3 sequence is CASSHWGPGELFF. In DNA, the CDR3 is TGTGCCAGCAGCCATTGGGGGCCCGGGGAGCTGTTTTTT. V gene TRBV3-1 (or the pseudogene TRBV3-2) combines with J gene TRBJ2-2, with D perhaps matching TRBD1 (6 bases). V was shortened by 3 bases and J by 6 bases, with 8 bases between the two germline ends. The CDR3 has 13 residues. CDR1 and CDR2 (germline): LGHDT, YNNKEL (reference sequence).